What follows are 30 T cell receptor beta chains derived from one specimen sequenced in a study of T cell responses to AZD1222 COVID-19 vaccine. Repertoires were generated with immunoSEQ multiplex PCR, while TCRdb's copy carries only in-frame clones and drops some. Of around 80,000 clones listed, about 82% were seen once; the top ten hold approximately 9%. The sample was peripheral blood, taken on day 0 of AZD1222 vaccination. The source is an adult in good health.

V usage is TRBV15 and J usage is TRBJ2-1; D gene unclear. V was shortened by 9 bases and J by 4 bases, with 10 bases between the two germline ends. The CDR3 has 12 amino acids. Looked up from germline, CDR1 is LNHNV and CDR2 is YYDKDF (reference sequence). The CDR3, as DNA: TGTGCCACGGGATCAGGATACAATGAGCAGTTCTTC. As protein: CATGSGYNEQFF.

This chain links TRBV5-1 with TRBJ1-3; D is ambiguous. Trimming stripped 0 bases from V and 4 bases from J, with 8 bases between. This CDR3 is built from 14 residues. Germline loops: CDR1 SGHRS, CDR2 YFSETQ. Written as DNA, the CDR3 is TGCGCCAGCAGCTTGGACCTCTCAGGAAACACCATATATTTT. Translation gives CASSLDLSGNTIYF.

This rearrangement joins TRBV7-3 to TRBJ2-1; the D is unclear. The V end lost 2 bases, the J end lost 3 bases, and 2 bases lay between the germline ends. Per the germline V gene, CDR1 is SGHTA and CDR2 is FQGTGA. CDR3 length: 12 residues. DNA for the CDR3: TGTGCCAGCAGCTTAGGCTACAATGAGCAGTTCTTC. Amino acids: CASSLGYNEQFF.

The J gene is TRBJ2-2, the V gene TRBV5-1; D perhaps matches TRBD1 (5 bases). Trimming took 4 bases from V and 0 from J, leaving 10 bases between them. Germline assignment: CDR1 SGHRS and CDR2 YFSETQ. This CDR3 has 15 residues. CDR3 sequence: CASSPRQTNTGELFF. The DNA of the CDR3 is TGCGCCAGCAGCCCCAGACAGACGAACACCGGGGAGCTGTTTTTT.

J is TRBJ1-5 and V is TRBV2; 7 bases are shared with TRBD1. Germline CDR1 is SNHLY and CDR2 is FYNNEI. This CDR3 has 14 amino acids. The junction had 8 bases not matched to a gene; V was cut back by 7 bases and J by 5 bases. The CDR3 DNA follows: TGTGCCAGCACTGGAAGGACAGGCGATCAGCCCCAGCATTTT. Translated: CASTGRTGDQPQHF.

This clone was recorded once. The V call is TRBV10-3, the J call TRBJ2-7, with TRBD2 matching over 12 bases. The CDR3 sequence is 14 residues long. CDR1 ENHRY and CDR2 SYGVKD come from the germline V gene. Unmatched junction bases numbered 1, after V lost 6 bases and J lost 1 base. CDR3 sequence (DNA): TGTGCCATCAGGGGACTAGCGGGTTCCTACGAGCAGTACTTC. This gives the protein CAIRGLAGSYEQYF.

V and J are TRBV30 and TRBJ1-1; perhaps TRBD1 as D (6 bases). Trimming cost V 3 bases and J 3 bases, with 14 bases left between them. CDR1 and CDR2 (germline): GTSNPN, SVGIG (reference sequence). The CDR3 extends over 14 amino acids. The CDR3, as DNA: TGTGCCTGGAGGAAACAGGGTACAGACACTGAAGCTTTCTTT. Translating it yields CAWRKQGTDTEAFF.

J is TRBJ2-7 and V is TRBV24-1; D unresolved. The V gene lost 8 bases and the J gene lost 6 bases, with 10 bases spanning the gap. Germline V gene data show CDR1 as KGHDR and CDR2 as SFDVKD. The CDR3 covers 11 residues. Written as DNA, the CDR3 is TGTGCCACCATGTTATTGGGCGAGCAGTACTTC. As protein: CATMLLGEQYF.

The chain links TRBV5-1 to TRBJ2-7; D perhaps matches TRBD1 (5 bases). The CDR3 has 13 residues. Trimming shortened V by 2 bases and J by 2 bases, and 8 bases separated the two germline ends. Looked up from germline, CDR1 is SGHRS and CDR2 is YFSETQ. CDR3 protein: CASSFAGTYEQYF. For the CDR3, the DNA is TGCGCCAGCAGCTTTGCAGGGACCTACGAGCAGTACTTC.

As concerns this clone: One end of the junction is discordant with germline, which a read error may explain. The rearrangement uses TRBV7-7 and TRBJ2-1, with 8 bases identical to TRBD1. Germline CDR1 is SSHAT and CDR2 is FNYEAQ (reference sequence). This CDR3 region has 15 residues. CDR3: CASSPGQDPYNEQFF. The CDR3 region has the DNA TGTGCTAGCAGCCCGGGACAGGACCCCTACAATGAGCAGTTCTTC. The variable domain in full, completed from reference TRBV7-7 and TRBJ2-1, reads GAGVSQSPRYKVTKRGQDVTLRCDPISSHATLYWYQQALGQGPEFLTYFNYEAQPDKSGLPSDRFSAERPEGSISTLTIQRTEQRDSAMYRCASSPGQDPYNEQFFGPGTRLTVL.

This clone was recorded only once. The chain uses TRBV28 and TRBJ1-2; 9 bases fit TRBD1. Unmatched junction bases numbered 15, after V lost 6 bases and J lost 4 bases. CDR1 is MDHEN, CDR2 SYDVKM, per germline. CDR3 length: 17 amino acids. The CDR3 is CASSPSGQGFSSYGYTF. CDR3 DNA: TGTGCCAGCAGCCCCTCGGGACAGGGTTTTTCAAGCTATGGCTACACCTTC.

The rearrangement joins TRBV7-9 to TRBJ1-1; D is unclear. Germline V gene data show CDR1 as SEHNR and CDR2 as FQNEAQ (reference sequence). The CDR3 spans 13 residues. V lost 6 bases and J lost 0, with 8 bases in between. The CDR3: CASSRPVNTEAFF. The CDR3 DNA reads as TGTGCCAGCAGTCGCCCGGTGAACACTGAAGCTTTCTTT.

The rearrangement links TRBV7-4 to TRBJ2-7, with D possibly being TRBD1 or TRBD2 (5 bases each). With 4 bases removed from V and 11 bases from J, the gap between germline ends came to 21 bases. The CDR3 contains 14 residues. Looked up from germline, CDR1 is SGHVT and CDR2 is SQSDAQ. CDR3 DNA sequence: TGTGCCAGCAGCTCCCCGGGACCTCGGGACGGGGAGTACTTC. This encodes CASSSPGPRDGEYF.

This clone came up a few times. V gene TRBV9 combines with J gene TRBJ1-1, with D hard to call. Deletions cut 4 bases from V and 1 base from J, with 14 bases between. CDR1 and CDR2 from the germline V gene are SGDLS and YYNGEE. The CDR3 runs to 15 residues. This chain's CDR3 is CASSPGSLGNTEAFF. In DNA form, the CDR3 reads TGTGCCAGCAGCCCGGGATCCCTTGGGAACACTGAAGCTTTCTTT.

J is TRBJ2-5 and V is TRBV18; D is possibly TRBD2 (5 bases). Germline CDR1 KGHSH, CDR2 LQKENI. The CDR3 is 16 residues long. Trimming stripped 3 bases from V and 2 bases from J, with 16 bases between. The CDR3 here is CASSPIGVGGQETQYF. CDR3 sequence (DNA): TGTGCCAGCTCACCCATCGGGGTTGGCGGGCAAGAGACCCAGTACTTC.

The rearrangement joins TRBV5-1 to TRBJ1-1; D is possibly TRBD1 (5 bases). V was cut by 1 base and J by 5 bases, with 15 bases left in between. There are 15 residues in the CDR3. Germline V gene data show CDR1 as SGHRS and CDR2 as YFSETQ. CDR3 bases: TGCGCCAGCAGCTTGACGGCAGGGCGGGGAACTGAAGCTTTCTTT. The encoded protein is CASSLTAGRGTEAFF.

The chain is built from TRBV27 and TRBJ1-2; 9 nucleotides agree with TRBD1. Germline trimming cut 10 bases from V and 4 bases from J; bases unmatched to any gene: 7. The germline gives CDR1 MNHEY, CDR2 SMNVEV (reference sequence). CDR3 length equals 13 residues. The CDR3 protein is CAISPGQGYGYTF. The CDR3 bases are TGTGCCATTTCACCGGGACAGGGCTATGGCTACACCTTC.

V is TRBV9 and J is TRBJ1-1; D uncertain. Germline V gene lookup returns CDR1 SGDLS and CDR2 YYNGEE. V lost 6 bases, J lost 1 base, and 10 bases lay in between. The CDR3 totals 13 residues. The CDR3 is CASNPGENTEAFF. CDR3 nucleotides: TGTGCCAGCAACCCAGGAGAGAACACTGAAGCTTTCTTT.

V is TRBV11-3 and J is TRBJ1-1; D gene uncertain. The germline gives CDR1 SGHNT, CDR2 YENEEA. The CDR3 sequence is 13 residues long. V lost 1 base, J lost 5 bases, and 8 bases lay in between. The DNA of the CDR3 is TGTGCCAGCAGCTTAGGTGGATTTACTGAAGCTTTCTTT. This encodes CASSLGGFTEAFF.

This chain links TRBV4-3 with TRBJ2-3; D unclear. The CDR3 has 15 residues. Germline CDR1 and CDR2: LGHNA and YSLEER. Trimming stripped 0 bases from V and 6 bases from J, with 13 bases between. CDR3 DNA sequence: TGCGCCAGCAGCCAAGACAGTGGGGTGACGGATACGCAGTATTTT. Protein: CASSQDSGVTDTQYF.

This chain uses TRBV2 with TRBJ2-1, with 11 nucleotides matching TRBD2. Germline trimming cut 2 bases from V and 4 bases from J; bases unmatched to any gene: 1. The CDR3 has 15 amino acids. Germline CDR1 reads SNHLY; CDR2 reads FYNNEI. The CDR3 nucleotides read TGTGCCAGCAGTGAAACTAGCGGGAGATACAATGAGCAGTTCTTC. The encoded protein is CASSETSGRYNEQFF.

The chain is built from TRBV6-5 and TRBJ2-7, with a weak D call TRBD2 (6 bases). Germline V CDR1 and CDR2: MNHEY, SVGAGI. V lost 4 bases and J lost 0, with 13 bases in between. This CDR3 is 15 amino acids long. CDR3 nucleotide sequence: TGTGCCAGCAGTTCCCCGGCGGGGTCCTCCTACGAGCAGTACTTC. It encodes CASSSPAGSSYEQYF.

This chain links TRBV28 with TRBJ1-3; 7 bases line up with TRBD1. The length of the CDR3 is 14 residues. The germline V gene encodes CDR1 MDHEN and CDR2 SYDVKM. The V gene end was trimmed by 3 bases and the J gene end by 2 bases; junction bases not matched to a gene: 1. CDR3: CASSFDRAGNTIYF. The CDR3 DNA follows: TGTGCCAGCAGTTTTGACAGGGCTGGAAACACCATATATTTT.

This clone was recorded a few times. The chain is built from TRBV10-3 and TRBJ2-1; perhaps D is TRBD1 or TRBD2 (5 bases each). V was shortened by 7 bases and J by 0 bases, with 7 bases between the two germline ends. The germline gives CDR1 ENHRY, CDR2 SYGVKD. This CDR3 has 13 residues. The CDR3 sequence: CAIMGVSYNEQFF. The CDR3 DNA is TGTGCCATCATGGGGGTCTCCTACAATGAGCAGTTCTTC.

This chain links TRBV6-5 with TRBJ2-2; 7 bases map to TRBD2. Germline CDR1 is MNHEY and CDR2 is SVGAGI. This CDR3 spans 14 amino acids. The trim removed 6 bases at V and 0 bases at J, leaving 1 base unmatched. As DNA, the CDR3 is TGTGCCAGCAGCCGGGGGGCGAACACCGGGGAGCTGTTTTTT. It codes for CASSRGANTGELFF.

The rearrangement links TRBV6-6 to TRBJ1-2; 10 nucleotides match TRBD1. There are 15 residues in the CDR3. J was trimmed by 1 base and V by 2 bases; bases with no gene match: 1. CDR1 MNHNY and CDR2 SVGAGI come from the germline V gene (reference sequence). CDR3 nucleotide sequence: TGTGCCAGCAGTTACGGACAGGGGGTTAACTATGGCTACACCTTC. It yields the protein CASSYGQGVNYGYTF.

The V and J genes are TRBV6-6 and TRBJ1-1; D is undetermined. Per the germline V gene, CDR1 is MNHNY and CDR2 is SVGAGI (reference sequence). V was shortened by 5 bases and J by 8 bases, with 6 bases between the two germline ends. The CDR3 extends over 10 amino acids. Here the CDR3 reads CASSQTEAFF. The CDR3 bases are TGTGCCAGCAGTCAAACCGAAGCTTTCTTT.

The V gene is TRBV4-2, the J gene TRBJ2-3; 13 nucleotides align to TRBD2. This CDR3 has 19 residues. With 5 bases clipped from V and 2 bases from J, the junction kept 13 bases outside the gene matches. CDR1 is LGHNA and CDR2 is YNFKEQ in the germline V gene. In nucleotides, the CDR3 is TGTGCCAGCAGCTCTGTAGGAGGGACTAGCGGGACGTTCACAGATACGCAGTATTTT. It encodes CASSSVGGTSGTFTDTQYF.

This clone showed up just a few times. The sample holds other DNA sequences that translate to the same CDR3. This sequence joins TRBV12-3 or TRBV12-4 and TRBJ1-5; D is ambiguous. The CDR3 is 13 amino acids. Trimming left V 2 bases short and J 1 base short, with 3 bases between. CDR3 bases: TGTGCCAGCAGTTTAAACAGCAATCAGCCCCAGCATTTT. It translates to CASSLNSNQPQHF.

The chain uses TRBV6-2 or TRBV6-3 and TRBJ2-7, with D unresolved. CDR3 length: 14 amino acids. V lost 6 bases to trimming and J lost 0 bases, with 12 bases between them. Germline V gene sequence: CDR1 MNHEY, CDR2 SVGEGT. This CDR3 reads CASSPAASSYEQYF. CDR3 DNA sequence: TGTGCCAGCAGCCCTGCCGCCAGCTCCTACGAGCAGTACTTC.